The next 9 T cell receptor beta chains were all read from a single sample in a study of blood T cells in healthy people across ages. Alongside a J-beta primer mix, a sample-barcoded 5' primer served in a second PCR lasting roughly 7 to 11 cycles. TCRdb analysed the 5' RACE reads with MiXCR anew, one entry per CDR3 protein. The sample lists some 1.7 million distinct CDR3 sequences; roughly 30% were seen once. Sample: blood. Every receptor here comes from a woman between 25 and 40 years old in good health.

This clonotype was observed a handful of times. V usage is TRBV19 and J usage is TRBJ2-7; 8 bases fit TRBD1. The germline V gene has CDR1 LNHDA and CDR2 SQIVND (reference sequence). The V and J ends lost 0 bases and 4 bases, in that order; junction bases with no gene match: 2. The CDR3 extends over 14 amino acids. CDR3 sequence (DNA): TGTGCCAGTAGTATAGACCAGGGGGCGTACGAGCAGTACTTC. It specifies CASSIDQGAYEQYF.

The J gene is TRBJ2-1, the V gene TRBV27, with TRBD2 matching 7 bases. CDR1 is MNHEY and CDR2 is SMNVEV in the germline V gene (reference sequence). The CDR3 is 13 amino acids. After removal of 2 bases from V and 8 bases from J, the junction contained 3 bases not matched to a gene. The CDR3 reads CASSLKRGYEQFF. In DNA form, the CDR3 reads TGTGCCAGCAGTTTAAAGCGGGGCTATGAGCAGTTCTTC.

This clonotype was counted only a few times. The V gene is TRBV12-5, the J gene TRBJ2-1, with D possibly called TRBD1 or TRBD2 (7 bases each). The V gene's germline CDR1 is LGHNT and CDR2 FRNRAP. V lost 6 bases and J lost 7, with 19 bases in between. This CDR3 region has 15 residues. The CDR3 loop reads CASGLLWGGQNEQFF. In DNA, the CDR3 is TGTGCTAGTGGCCTTCTGTGGGGGGGACAGAATGAGCAGTTCTTC.

The V call is TRBV15, the J call TRBJ2-7; 12 bases are a match to TRBD1. The V and J ends lost 0 bases and 6 bases, in that order; junction bases with no gene match: 6. This CDR3 contains 16 residues. Per germline, CDR1 LNHNV and CDR2 YYDKDF (reference sequence). The CDR3 nucleotides are TGTGCCACCAGCAGAGAGAGGGACAGGGGGCTCTCCGAGCAGTACTTC. Translation: CATSRERDRGLSEQYF.

In DNA, the CDR3 is TGTGCCAGCAGCCAAGCGCCCTCCCGTAGCGGGTGGGGCGCAGATACGCAGTATTTT. Its translation: CASSQAPSRSGWGADTQYF. The rearrangement uses TRBV4-2 and TRBJ2-3; 7 nucleotides agree with TRBD2. J was trimmed by 4 bases and V by 1 base; bases with no gene match: 17. CDR3 size: 19 residues. CDR1 and CDR2 from the germline V gene are LGHNA and YNFKEQ.

The chain couples TRBV10-3 to TRBJ2-1; 7 positions match TRBD1. This CDR3 is 13 amino acids long. Germline-derived CDR1 and CDR2 are ENHRY and SYGVKD. Trimming at V came to 7 bases and at J to 4 bases, leaving 4 bases not matched to a gene. CDR3 coding DNA: TGTGCCATCACTTCGGGACAGTACAATGAGCAGTTCTTC. Translation: CAITSGQYNEQFF.

The chain joins TRBV12-3 or TRBV12-4 to TRBJ2-4; D might be TRBD1 or TRBD2, each matching 6 bases. CDR3 length equals 14 residues. V dropped 2 bases and J dropped 13 bases, with 18 bases sitting between them. CDR3 DNA sequence: TGTGCCAGCAGTTTATTGGGGGCCCCGGGGGAGCAGTACTTC. Protein: CASSLLGAPGEQYF.

This clonotype has only one observation. A much larger clone lies a single base off, so this may be a read error. The missing conserved phenylalanine or tryptophan at the end of this CDR3 makes a read error likely. The genes are TRBV25-1 and TRBJ2-7, with no clear D. The germline V gene has CDR1 MGHDK and CDR2 SYGVNS. This CDR3 contains 14 residues. V shed 2 bases and J shed 6 bases, with 14 bases lying between them. CDR3 in DNA: TGTGCCAGCAGTGAAAGGGTCGCCATCCGCGAGCAGTACATC. It codes for CASSERVAIREQYI.

This clonotype was counted between two and nine times. The gene calls are TRBV5-5 and TRBJ2-1; D is unresolved. Trimming stripped 0 bases from V and 6 bases from J, with 10 bases between. Germline V CDR1 and CDR2: SGHKS, YYEKEE (reference sequence). CDR3 length: 14 residues. In nucleotides, the CDR3 is TGTGCCAGCAGCTTGGTAGCACCCCCCAATGAGCAGTTCTTC. This gives the protein CASSLVAPPNEQFF.